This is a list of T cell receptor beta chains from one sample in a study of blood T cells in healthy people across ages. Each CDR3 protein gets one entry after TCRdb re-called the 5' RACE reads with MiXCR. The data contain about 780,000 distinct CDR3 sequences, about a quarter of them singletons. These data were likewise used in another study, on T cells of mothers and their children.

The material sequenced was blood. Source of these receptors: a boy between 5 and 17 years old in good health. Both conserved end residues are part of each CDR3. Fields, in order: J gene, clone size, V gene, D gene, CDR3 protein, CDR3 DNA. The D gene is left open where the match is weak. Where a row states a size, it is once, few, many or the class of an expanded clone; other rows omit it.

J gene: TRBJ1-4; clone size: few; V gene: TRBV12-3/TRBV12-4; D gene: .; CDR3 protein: CASSYDEKLFF; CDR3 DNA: TGTGCCAGCAGTTATGACGAAAAACTGTTTTTT
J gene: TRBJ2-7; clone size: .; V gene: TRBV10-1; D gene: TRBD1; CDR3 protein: CASSPDRESSYEQYF; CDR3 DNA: TGCGCCAGCAGCCCGGACAGGGAAAGCTCCTACGAGCAGTACTTC
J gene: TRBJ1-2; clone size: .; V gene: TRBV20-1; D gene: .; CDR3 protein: CSARDRGAGYTF; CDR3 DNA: TGCAGTGCTAGAGATCGGGGGGCTGGCTACACCTTC
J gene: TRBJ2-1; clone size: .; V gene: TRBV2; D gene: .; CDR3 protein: CASRPPVINEQFF; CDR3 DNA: TGTGCCAGCCGTCCCCCGGTAATCAATGAGCAGTTCTTC
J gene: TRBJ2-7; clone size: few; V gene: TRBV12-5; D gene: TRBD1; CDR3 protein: CASGFLSPTGVVEQYF; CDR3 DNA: TGTGCTAGTGGTTTTCTAAGCCCGACAGGGGTGGTCGAGCAGTACTTC
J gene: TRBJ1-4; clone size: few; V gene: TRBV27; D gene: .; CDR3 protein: CASSFSGQRSRGEKLFF; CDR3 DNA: TGTGCCAGCAGTTTCTCCGGACAGAGATCAAGGGGTGAAAAACTGTTTTTT
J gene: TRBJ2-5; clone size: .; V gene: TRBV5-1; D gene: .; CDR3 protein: CATRGPELQTQYF; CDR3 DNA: TGCGCCACCCGGGGGCCCGAGTTACAGACCCAGTACTTC
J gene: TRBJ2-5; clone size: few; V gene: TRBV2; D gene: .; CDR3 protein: CASSEALKGETQYF; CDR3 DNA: TGTGCCAGCAGTGAAGCGCTGAAGGGGGAGACCCAGTACTTC
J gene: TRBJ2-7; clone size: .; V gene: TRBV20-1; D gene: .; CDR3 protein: CSAHSGTPVPSYEQYF; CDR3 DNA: TGCAGTGCACATTCCGGGACCCCAGTCCCTTCCTACGAGCAGTACTTC
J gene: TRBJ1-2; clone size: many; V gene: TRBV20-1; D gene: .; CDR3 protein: CSASPQLRFNSYGYTF; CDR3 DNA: TGCAGTGCTAGTCCCCAGTTACGATTTAATTCTTATGGCTACACCTTC
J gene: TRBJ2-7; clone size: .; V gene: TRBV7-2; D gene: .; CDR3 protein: CASRGSSEQYF; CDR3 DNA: TGTGCCAGCAGGGGGTCCAGCGAGCAGTACTTC
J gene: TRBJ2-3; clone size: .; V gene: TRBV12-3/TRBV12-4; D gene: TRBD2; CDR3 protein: CASSLTSGLAGADTQYF; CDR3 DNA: TGTGCCAGCAGTTTAACGTCTGGACTAGCGGGGGCAGATACGCAGTATTTT
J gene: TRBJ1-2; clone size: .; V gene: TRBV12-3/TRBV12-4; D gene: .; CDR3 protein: CASSVKRGDGYTF; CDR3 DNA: TGTGCCAGCAGCGTGAAAAGGGGCGATGGCTACACCTTC
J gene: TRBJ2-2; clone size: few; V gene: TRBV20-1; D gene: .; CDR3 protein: CSARELNTGELFF; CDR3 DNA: TGCAGTGCTAGAGAGTTGAACACCGGGGAGCTGTTTTTT
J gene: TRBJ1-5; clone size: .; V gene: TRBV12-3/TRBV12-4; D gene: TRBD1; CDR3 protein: CASSLVGQANQPQHF; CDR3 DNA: TGTGCCAGCAGTTTGGTGGGACAGGCCAATCAGCCCCAGCATTTT
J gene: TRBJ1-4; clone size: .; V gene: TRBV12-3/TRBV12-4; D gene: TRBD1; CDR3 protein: CASSLMTGGNEKLFF; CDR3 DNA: TGTGCCAGCAGTTTAATGACAGGGGGGAATGAAAAACTGTTTTTT
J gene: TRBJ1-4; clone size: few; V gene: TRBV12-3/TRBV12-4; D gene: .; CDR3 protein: CASHPGLPREKLFF; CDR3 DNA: TGTGCCAGTCACCCGGGACTTCCTAGGGAAAAACTGTTTTTT
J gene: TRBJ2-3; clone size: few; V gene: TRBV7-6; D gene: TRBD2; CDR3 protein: CASSLAAGGPTDTQYF; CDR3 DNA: TGTGCCAGCAGCTTAGCGGCGGGGGGACCCACAGATACGCAGTATTTT
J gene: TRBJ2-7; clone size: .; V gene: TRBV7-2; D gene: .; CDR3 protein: CASSSAGGDEQYF; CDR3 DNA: TGTGCCAGCAGCTCCGCCGGGGGAGACGAGCAGTACTTC
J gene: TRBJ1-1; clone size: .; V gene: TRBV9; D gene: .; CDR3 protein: CASSARVGSITEAFF; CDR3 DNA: TGTGCCAGCAGCGCAAGGGTAGGGAGTATCACTGAAGCTTTCTTT
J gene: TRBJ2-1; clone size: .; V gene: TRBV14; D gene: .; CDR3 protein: CASSQSPGQYNEQFF; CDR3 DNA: TGTGCCAGCAGCCAAAGCCCTGGACAGTACAATGAGCAGTTCTTC
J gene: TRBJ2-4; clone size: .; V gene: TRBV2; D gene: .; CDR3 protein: CASWGIRENIQYF; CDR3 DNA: TGTGCCAGCTGGGGTATCAGGGAAAACATTCAGTACTTC
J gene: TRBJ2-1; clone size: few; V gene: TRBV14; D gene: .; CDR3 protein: CASSLRRGYNEQFF; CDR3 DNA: TGTGCCAGCAGCCTACGTCGGGGTTACAATGAGCAGTTCTTC
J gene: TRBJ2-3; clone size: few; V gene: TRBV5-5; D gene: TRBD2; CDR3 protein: CASSLETSGGAVDTQYF; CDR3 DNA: TGTGCCAGCAGCTTGGAGACTAGCGGGGGGGCCGTAGATACGCAGTATTTT
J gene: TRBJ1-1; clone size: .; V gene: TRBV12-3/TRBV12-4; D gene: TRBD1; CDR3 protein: CASSLVGDSTEAFF; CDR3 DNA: TGTGCCAGCAGTTTAGTGGGGGACAGCACTGAAGCTTTCTTT
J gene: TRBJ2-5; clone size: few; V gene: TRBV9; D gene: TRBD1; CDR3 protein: CASSSGTGAGETQYF; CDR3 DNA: TGTGCCAGCAGCTCCGGGACAGGGGCTGGGGAGACCCAGTACTTC
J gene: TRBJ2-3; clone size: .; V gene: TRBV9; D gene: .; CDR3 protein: CASSPLLGDTQYF; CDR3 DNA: TGTGCCAGCAGCCCCCTGTTGGGGGATACGCAGTATTTT
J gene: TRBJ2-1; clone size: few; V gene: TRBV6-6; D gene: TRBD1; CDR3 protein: CASSYSRQGANEQFF; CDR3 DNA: TGTGCCAGCAGTTACTCCAGGCAGGGGGCTAATGAGCAGTTCTTC
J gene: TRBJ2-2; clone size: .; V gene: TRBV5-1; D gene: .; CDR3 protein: CASSGLGELFF; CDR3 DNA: TGCGCCAGCAGCGGACTCGGGGAGCTGTTTTTT
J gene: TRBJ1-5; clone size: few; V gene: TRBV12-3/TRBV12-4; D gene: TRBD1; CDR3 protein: CASNGQGIQPQHF; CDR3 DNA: TGTGCCAGCAACGGACAGGGGATTCAGCCCCAGCATTTT
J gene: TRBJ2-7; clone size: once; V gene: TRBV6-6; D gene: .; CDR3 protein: CASSYPSPSPSYEQYF; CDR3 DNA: TGTGCCAGCAGTTACCCTTCTCCCAGTCCCTCCTACGAGCAGTACTTC
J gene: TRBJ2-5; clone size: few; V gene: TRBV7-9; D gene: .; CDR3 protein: CASSSRWETQYF; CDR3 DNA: TGTGCCAGCAGCTCACGATGGGAGACCCAGTACTTC
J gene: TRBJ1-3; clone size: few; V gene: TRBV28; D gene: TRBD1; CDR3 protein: CASGDSYSEGNTIYF; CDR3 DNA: TGTGCCAGCGGGGACAGCTATTCTGAAGGAAACACCATATATTTT
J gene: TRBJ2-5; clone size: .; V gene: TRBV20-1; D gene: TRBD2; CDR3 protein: CSAAGTSGVETQYF; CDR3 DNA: TGCAGTGCTGCCGGGACTAGCGGGGTGGAGACCCAGTACTTC
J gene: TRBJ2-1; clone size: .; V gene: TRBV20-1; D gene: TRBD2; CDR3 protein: CSAQLAGEGLNEQFF; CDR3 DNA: TGCAGTGCTCAATTAGCGGGGGAGGGCCTCAATGAGCAGTTCTTC
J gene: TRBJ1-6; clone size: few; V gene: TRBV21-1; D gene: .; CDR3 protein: CASSPSRVGRFNSPLHF; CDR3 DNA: TGTGCCAGCAGCCCTAGTAGAGTTGGGAGATTCAATTCACCCCTCCACTTT
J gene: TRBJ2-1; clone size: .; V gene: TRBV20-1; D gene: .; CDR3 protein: CSARSSPSYNEQFF; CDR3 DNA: TGCAGTGCTAGGTCTAGCCCATCCTACAATGAGCAGTTCTTC
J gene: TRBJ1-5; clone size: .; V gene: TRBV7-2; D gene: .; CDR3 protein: CASSAIAGIQPQHF; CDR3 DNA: TGTGCCAGCAGCGCAATCGCAGGGATTCAGCCCCAGCATTTT
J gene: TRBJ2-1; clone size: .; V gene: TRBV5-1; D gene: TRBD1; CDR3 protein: CASSYLTGGIYNEQFF; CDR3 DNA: TGCGCCAGCAGCTACCTGACAGGGGGGATCTACAATGAGCAGTTCTTC
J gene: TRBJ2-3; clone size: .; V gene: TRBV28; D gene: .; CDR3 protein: CASSPLPRRGDTQYF; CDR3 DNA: TGTGCCAGCAGTCCCCTACCTAGGAGAGGGGATACGCAGTATTTT
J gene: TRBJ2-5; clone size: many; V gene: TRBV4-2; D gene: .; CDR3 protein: CASSQDLQGPQYF; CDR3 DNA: TGTGCCAGCAGCCAAGACTTACAGGGCCCCCAGTACTTC
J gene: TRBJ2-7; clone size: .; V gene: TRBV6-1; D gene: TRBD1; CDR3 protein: CASSEAFGQAMGYEQYF; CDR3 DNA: TGTGCCAGCAGTGAAGCCTTTGGACAGGCAATGGGCTACGAGCAGTACTTC
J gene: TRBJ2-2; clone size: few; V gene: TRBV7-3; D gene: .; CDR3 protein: CASSSGGPGNTGELFF; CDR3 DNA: TGTGCCAGCAGCTCAGGGGGGCCGGGGAACACCGGGGAGCTGTTTTTT
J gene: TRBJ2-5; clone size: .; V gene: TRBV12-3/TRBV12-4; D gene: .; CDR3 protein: CASSTGDTGEQYF; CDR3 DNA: TGTGCCAGCTCGACAGGTGACACTGGTGAGCAGTACTTC
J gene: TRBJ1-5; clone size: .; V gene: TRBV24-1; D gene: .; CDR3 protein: CATSGGWNQPQHF; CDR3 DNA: TGTGCCACCAGTGGAGGTTGGAATCAGCCCCAGCATTTT
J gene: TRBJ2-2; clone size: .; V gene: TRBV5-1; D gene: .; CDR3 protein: CAEGGPNTGELFF; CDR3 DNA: TGCGCCGAGGGCGGGCCGAACACCGGGGAGCTGTTTTTT
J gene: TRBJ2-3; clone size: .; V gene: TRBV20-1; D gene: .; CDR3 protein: CSARGANTDTQYF; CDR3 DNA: TGCAGTGCTAGAGGGGCGAACACAGATACGCAGTATTTT
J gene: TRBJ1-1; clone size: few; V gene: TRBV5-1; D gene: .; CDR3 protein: CASSRESLAEAFF; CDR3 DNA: TGCGCCAGCAGCAGGGAAAGTTTGGCTGAAGCTTTCTTT
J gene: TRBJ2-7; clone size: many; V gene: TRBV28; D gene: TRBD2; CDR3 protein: CASSPVAGVNYEQYF; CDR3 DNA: TGTGCCAGCAGTCCCGTGGCGGGGGTAAACTACGAGCAGTACTTC
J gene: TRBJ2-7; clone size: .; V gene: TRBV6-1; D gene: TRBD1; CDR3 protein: CASSEVFLPGQNEQYF; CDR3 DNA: TGTGCCAGCAGTGAAGTATTTTTACCGGGACAGAACGAGCAGTACTTC